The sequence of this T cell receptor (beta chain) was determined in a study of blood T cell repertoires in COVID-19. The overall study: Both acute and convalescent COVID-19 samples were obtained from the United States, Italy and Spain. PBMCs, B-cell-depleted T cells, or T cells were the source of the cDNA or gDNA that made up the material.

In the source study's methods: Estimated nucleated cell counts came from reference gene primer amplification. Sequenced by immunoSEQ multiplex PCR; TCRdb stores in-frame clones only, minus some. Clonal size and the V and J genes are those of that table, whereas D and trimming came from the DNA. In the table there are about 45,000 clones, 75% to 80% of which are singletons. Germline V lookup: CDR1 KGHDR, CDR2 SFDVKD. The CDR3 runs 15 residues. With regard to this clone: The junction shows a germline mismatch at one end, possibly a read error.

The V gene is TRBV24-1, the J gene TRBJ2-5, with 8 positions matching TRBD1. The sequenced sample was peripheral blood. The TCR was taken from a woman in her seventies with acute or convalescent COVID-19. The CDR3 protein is CATGEDRATQETQYF. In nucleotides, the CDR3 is TGTGCCACCGGTGAGGACAGGGCCACCCAAGAGACCCAGTACTTC.